These 7 T cell receptor beta chains came from one sample sequenced in a study of molecular identifiers for immune sequencing clone quantification. From the PCR reads, TCRdb called clonotypes with MiXCR, one entry per CDR3 protein. The sample comprises 490,000 or so distinct CDR3 sequences, over 20% of which are singletons, and about 0.8% rests with the top ten. The source material was naive CD8+ T cells from blood, with Jurkat cell RNA spiked in. As to subset: FACS-sorted CD8+CD4-CCR7+CD45RA+ naive T cells. The receptors shown here come from a human donor in good health. Some libraries in this study had Jurkat cell RNA spiked in.

Notes on this clonotype: This may stem from a read error, because a much larger clone lies one nucleotide away. This chain links TRBV7-8 with TRBJ2-5; TRBD2 might be the D (7 bases). The CDR3 is 19 amino acids. Germline loops: CDR1 SGHVS, CDR2 FQNEAQ. V lost 0 bases to trimming and J lost 2 bases, with 22 bases between them. The chain's CDR3 is CASSLAGRDLPRGQETQYF. The CDR3 nucleotides are TGTGCCAGCAGCTTAGCTGGGAGGGACCTCCCAAGGGGGCAAGAGACCCAGTACTTC.

This clonotype was found a few times. This sequence joins TRBV9 and TRBJ2-7; 7 positions agree with TRBD2. The ends lost 0 bases at V and 5 bases at J; junction bases unmatched: 5. The CDR3 has 14 amino acids. CDR1 and CDR2 (germline): SGDLS, YYNGEE. The CDR3 nucleotides are TGTGCCAGCAGCGTAGGAGGCGGGGGAGACGAGCAGTACTTC. Residues: CASSVGGGGDEQYF.

This chain links TRBV3-1 with TRBJ2-1; TRBD1 matches at 11 bases. With 0 bases clipped from V and 4 bases from J, the junction kept 2 bases outside the gene matches. CDR1 and CDR2 (germline): LGHDT, YNNKEL (reference sequence). This CDR3 spans 16 amino acids. This chain's CDR3 is CASSQERDRGYNEQFF. CDR3 DNA sequence: TGTGCCAGCAGCCAAGAGAGGGACAGGGGGTACAATGAGCAGTTCTTC.

There are a few counts of this clonotype. The CDR3 DNA reads as TGCGCCAGCAGCCTAGACCTCTCAGGGGGAAACATTCAGTACTTC. This gives the protein CASSLDLSGGNIQYF. The V and J genes are TRBV5-1 and TRBJ2-4; 7 positions match TRBD1. Germline CDR1 and CDR2: SGHRS and YFSETQ. There are 15 residues in the CDR3. V trimming: 4 bases; J trimming: 6 bases; junction bases outside the gene matches: 10.

J is TRBJ2-7 and V is TRBV13, with D maybe TRBD2 (5 bases). V was cut by 5 bases and J by 7 bases, with 18 bases left in between. This CDR3 spans 14 amino acids. Germline-derived CDR1 and CDR2 are PRHDT and FYEKMQ (reference sequence). The CDR3 nucleotides read TGTGCCAGCAGCCTTCTCACGGAGCCGGGAGAGCAGTACTTC. This sequence encodes CASSLLTEPGEQYF.

This clonotype has ten or more counts. V and J are TRBV25-1 and TRBJ2-7, with a weak D call TRBD1 (5 bases). Between the trimmed V and J ends, which lost 4 bases and 12 bases, there was a span of 25 bases. The CDR3 runs 15 residues. Germline values: CDR1 MGHDK, CDR2 SYGVNS. CDR3: CASSAFLRVCILVYF. For the CDR3, the DNA is TGTGCCAGCAGTGCTTTCCTCAGGGTTTGTATCCTCGTGTACTTC.

This clonotype showed up just a few times. The chain carries TRBV2 and TRBJ1-1, with a possible D match to TRBD1 (6 bases). The germline V gene has CDR1 SNHLY and CDR2 FYNNEI. The V end lost 5 bases, the J end lost 10 bases, and 20 bases lay between the germline ends. This CDR3 has 14 residues. CDR3 sequence reads: CASSPGALYFGAFF. The CDR3 bases are TGTGCCAGCAGTCCGGGGGCACTGTACTTCGGAGCTTTCTTT.